This paragraph covers one TCR beta chain sequence. This clone was counted only a few times. Its antigen remains unidentified. Within one base of it there is no much larger clone, and no base qualities were kept. Genomic DNA was extracted from sorted cells using the Qiagen DNeasy Kit. The immunoSEQ platform was used for deep sequencing of the TCR beta chain. Concerning the study's data processing: The immunoSEQ Analyzer software was used to analyze the repertoire data. TCRdb took over this immuneACCESS table, retaining in-frame rearrangements with V and J assigned. Such tables are incomplete; in checked studies, under half of the missing clones stem from an unresolved V gene, and the remainder is unexplained. D and trimming come from the DNA, and the V and J calls and clone size come from that table. This sample comprises about 20,000 clones, 84% of them detected only once. 31% of the sample goes to the ten largest clones.

The entry originates in a study of EBV T-cell therapy then PD-1 blockade in nasopharyngeal carcinoma listed by TCRdb under 2021. In the paper's terms, the time point label means: 266 days after commencement of treatment, after nivolumab therapy. The treatment or condition label corresponds to: AdE1-LMPpoly-expanded autologous EBV-specific T-cell therapy followed by anti-PD-1 nivolumab. The CDR3 spans 12 residues, from the cysteine through the phenylalanine. Only CDR3 DNA is held: 36 bases, read in frame from base 1. V is shortened by 6 bases, J by 5 bases, and the region joining them spans 10 bases. From the germline V gene (reference sequence), CDR1 is SEHNR and CDR2 is FQNEAQ.

Recombination linked TRBV7-9 to TRBJ1-1; the D gene is perhaps TRBD1, on 6 matching bases. Sequenced material: CD8+ T cells from blood, taken at day 266 from a patient whose treatment included autologous EBV-specific T cells and nivolumab. This TCR was recovered from a man in his forties or fifties with nasopharyngeal carcinoma. For the CDR3, the sequence is CASSRTATEAFF. The bases are TGTGCCAGCAGTCGGACAGCAACTGAAGCTTTCTTT.